The 13 T cell receptor beta chains in this list originate from one sample, sequenced in a study of T cells of healthy individuals. A single record per CDR3 protein comes from TCRdb applying MiXCR to the 5' RACE reads. The sample consists of nearly 100,000 distinct CDR3 sequences, 15% to 20% of them appearing once. The receptors originated from a human donor in good health.

The J gene is TRBJ2-4, the V gene TRBV5-1; D unresolved. Trimming removed 2 bases at V and 0 bases at J, with 12 bases between. Germline V gene data show CDR1 as SGHRS and CDR2 as YFSETQ. The CDR3 is 16 amino acids. The CDR3 DNA is TGCGCCAGCAGCTTAAGTCCTTACCAAGCCAAAAACATTCAGTACTTC. Translated: CASSLSPYQAKNIQYF. The complete variable domain, with remaining parts taken from reference TRBV5-1 and TRBJ2-4, reads KAGVTQTPRYLIKTRGQQVTLSCSPISGHRSVSWYQQTPGQGLQFLFEYFSETQRNKGNFPGRFSGRQFSNSRSEMNVSTLELGDSALYLCASSLSPYQAKNIQYFGAGTRLSVL.

The CDR3 spells CASSRVPLSTEAFF. CDR3 coding DNA: TGTGCCAGCAGCCGCGTTCCCCTAAGCACTGAAGCTTTCTTT. The J gene is TRBJ1-1, the V gene TRBV7-2; D uncertain. The V gene lost 5 bases and the J gene lost 4 bases, with 14 bases spanning the gap. CDR3 length: 14 residues. Germline CDR1 SGHTA, CDR2 FQGNSA. Drawing the rest from reference TRBV7-2 and TRBJ1-1, the complete variable domain is GAGVSQSPSNKVTEKGKDVELRCDPISGHTALYWYRQSLGQGLEFLIYFQGNSAPDKSGLPSDRFSAERTGGSVSTLTIQRTQQEDSAVYLCASSRVPLSTEAFFGQGTRLTVV.

CDR3 sequence: CASSQEWASRSYEQYF. The CDR3 bases are TGCGCCAGCAGCCAAGAGTGGGCTAGCAGGAGCTACGAGCAGTACTTC. V and J are TRBV4-3 and TRBJ2-7; D is perhaps TRBD2 (5 bases). CDR3 length equals 16 residues. Trimming pared 0 bases from V and 3 bases from J, leaving 15 bases between. In germline, CDR1 is LGHNA, CDR2 YSLEER.

The rearrangement uses TRBV19 and TRBJ2-6; no clear D. Trimming pared 1 base from V and 0 bases from J, leaving 10 bases between. The germline V gene encodes CDR1 LNHDA and CDR2 SQIVND (reference sequence). This CDR3 has 17 amino acids. The chain's CDR3 is CASSIGSWSSGANVLTF. The CDR3 nucleotides are TGTGCCAGTAGTATAGGGTCGTGGAGCTCTGGGGCCAACGTCCTGACTTTC.

This clonotype turned up a few times. This chain connects TRBV7-6 to TRBJ2-5; TRBD1 matches at 7 bases. This CDR3 region has 17 residues. Germline lookup yields CDR1 SGHVS and CDR2 FNYEAQ. J lost 1 base, V lost 4 bases, and 12 bases had no gene match. CDR3 protein: CASSSHDGNRGQETQYF. CDR3 nucleotide sequence: TGTGCCAGCAGCTCCCACGATGGGAACAGGGGCCAAGAGACCCAGTACTTC.

CDR3 sequence (DNA): TGTGCCAGCAGCTTATGGCTAGTCGCCACAGATACGCAGTATTTT. Translated, it gives CASSLWLVATDTQYF. The chain uses TRBV7-2 and TRBJ2-3; D call uncertain. Germline V gene data show CDR1 as SGHTA and CDR2 as FQGNSA. The length of the CDR3 is 15 residues. The V end was cut by 2 bases, the J end by 2 bases, with 11 bases between.

The chain couples TRBV24-1 to TRBJ2-5; D is ambiguous. The ends were cut back, 4 bases at V and 5 bases at J, with 16 bases in the middle. There are 15 residues in the CDR3. Germline CDR1 KGHDR, CDR2 SFDVKD. The CDR3 DNA sequence: TGTGCCACCAGTGACCGTCCTGGGCGGCGGGAGACCCAGTACTTC. It codes for CATSDRPGRRETQYF.

The rearrangement links TRBV5-6 to TRBJ2-2; no firm D call. The germline V gene encodes CDR1 SGHDT and CDR2 YYEEEE. The V and J ends lost 4 bases and 5 bases respectively, with 6 bases between them. The CDR3 loop spans 12 amino acids. The CDR3 here is CASSRKTGELFF. The CDR3 nucleotides read TGTGCCAGCAGCCGGAAAACCGGGGAGCTGTTTTTT. Full variable domain (missing parts from reference TRBV5-6 and TRBJ2-2): DAGVTQSPTHLIKTRGQQVTLRCSPKSGHDTVSWYQQALGQGPQFIFQYYEEEERQRGNFPDRFSGHQFPNYSSELNVNALLLGDSALYLCASSRKTGELFFGEGSRLTVL.

This clonotype was counted only a few times. The rearrangement uses TRBV4-1 and TRBJ2-1; D ambiguous. The CDR3 is made up of 15 amino acids. Trimming took 1 base from V and 4 from J, leaving 11 bases between them. The germline CDR1 and CDR2 sequences are MGHRA and YSYEKL. CDR3 bases: TGCGCCAGCAGCCAAGGGTTTACAGCATACAATGAGCAGTTCTTC. Its translation: CASSQGFTAYNEQFF.

This clonotype was detected only a few times. The chain couples TRBV7-9 to TRBJ2-7; possible D gene TRBD1, 5 bases. The CDR3 has 15 residues. Trimming pared 1 base from V and 3 bases from J, leaving 13 bases between. CDR1 is SEHNR and CDR2 is FQNEAQ in the germline V gene (reference sequence). CDR3 in amino acids: CASSLDQGIDYEQYF. Here the CDR3 DNA reads TGTGCCAGCAGCTTAGATCAGGGTATAGACTACGAGCAGTACTTC.

This clonotype occurred a few times. The chain combines TRBV7-7 with TRBJ2-5; a weak D match, TRBD1 (5 bases). Germline assignment: CDR1 SSHAT and CDR2 FNYEAQ (reference sequence). This CDR3 spans 13 amino acids. V was shortened by 10 bases and J by 2 bases, with 14 bases between the two germline ends. CDR3 nucleotides: TGTGCCATTTCAGGGAATTTACAAGAGACCCAGTACTTC. Translating gives CAISGNLQETQYF.

Ten or more counts support this clonotype. The chain combines TRBV3-1 with TRBJ1-5; D gene unclear. The CDR3 consists of 14 residues. Trimming removed 7 bases from V and 9 bases from J, with 19 bases in between. CDR1 LGHDT and CDR2 YNNKEL come from the germline V gene (reference sequence). The CDR3 protein is CASTTDARSGPQHF. DNA for the CDR3: TGTGCCAGCACCACGGACGCACGGTCGGGGCCCCAGCATTTT. The full variable domain, with the rest looked up from reference TRBV3-1 and TRBJ1-5, is DTAVSQTPKYLVTQMGNDKSIKCEQNLGHDTMYWYKQDSKKFLKIMFSYNNKELIINETVPNRFSPKSPDKAHLNLHINSLELGDSAVYFCASTTDARSGPQHFGDGTRLSIL.

V usage is TRBV5-1 and J usage is TRBJ2-1, with 8 bases identical to TRBD2. V lost 7 bases to trimming and J lost 0 bases; unmatched junction nucleotides: 6. Germline assignment: CDR1 SGHRS and CDR2 YFSETQ. The CDR3 is 15 amino acids. The DNA of the CDR3 is TGCGCCAGCGGGGCTAGCGGGCGCTCCTACAATGAGCAGTTCTTC. Encoded protein: CASGASGRSYNEQFF.